This T cell receptor (beta chain) was sequenced for a study of blood T cell repertoires in COVID-19. Study summary: Collection of acute and convalescent COVID-19 samples took place in the United States, Italy and Spain.

The repertoire was sequenced with immunoSEQ multiplex PCR; TCRdb's copy has only in-frame clones and lacks some. The data hold a few hundred thousand clones, with approximately 85% observed a single time. The CDR3 sequence is 13 residues long. Germline CDR1 MNHEY, CDR2 SMNVEV (reference sequence). With V trimmed by 4 bases and J by 2 bases, 2 bases remained unmatched. Cohort 3 recovered donors had two negative PCRs, clearance, or symptom resolution. The chain recombines TRBV27 with TRBJ2-7; 7 nucleotides match TRBD1. This sequence was found in a woman aged 30 to 39 who had recovered from COVID-19. Material: PBMCs or T cells enriched from blood (not recorded which). DNA for the CDR3: TGTGCCAGCAGTTACCAGGGGGCCTACGAGCAGTACTTC. It is translated as CASSYQGAYEQYF.